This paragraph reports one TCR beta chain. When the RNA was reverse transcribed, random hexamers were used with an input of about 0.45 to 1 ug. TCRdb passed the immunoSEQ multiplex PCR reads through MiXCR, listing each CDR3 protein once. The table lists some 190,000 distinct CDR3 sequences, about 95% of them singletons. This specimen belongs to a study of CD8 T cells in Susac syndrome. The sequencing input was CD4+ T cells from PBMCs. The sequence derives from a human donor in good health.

CDR3 residues: CASSSGVNEQFF. DNA of the CDR3: TGTGCCAGCTCATCGGGGGTTAATGAGCAGTTCTTC. This rearrangement joins TRBV18 to TRBJ2-1, with D tentatively TRBD2 (6 bases). The CDR3 loop spans 12 amino acids. Germline values: CDR1 KGHSH, CDR2 LQKENI. The germline V and J ends were trimmed by 5 bases and 7 bases, with 9 bases remaining between them.